This T cell receptor (beta chain) comes out of a study of blood T cell repertoires in COVID-19 (dated by TCRdb to 2019 to 2021). As for the study more broadly: Samples from collaborators originated in the United States, Italy and Spain and spanned both the acute and convalescent phases of COVID-19. Samples were obtained from the ongoing ImmuneRACE study (first 160 participants) and from 1,254 subjects provided by 6 global collaborators. The repertoires were released in a freely available public database intended as a resource for research on the immune response to SARS-CoV-2. The prospective study material was composed of cDNA or gDNA derived from T cells, B-cell-depleted T cells, or PBMCs. Where available, HLA class I and class II types were taken from metadata supplied by the sample provider and were not determined by assay-based typing. Sample metadata almost always included a de-identified subject ID, COVID-19 status, age in years and sex. The dataset comprised deeply sampled blood TCRbeta repertoires from subjects exposed to, actively infected with, or recovered from COVID-19. What the authors observed across the whole study: How much clinical and demographic metadata was included differed by source and by participant, and the metadata was provided uncurated.

From cysteine to phenylalanine, the CDR3 is 15 amino acids long. Just the 45-base CDR3 DNA is kept, in frame starting at base 1. CDR1 and CDR2 are read off the germline V gene as MNHEY and SVGAGI. V is shortened by 5 bases, J by 6 bases, and the region joining them spans 17 bases. The immunoSEQ Assay, a bias-controlled multiplex PCR, was used to amplify TCRbeta CDR3 regions from genomic DNA. In the original analysis: The number of nucleated cells in each sample was estimated from the amplification of reference gene primers within the assay. To quantify the absolute abundance of each unique TCRbeta CDR3 rearrangement, sequence reads were collapsed and filtered. For each sample, productive Simpson clonality was calculated as the square root of Simpson's diversity index over productive rearrangements. TCRdb obtained this table from immuneACCESS and retained in-frame rearrangements with V and J assigned. These tables miss some clones; where compared with another copy, unresolved V genes account for less than half of the shortfall, and the remainder is unexplained. V and J calls and clone size are those listed in that table; D and trimming were worked out from the DNA. Here the sample has 70,000 to 95,000 clones; about 95% occur a single time. The ten largest account for about 4.5% of the sample.

Comment on this clone: Its antigen is still unknown. Within one base of it there is no much larger clone, and no base qualities were kept.

Each collaborating institution followed its own protocols to collect whole blood in K2EDTA tubes. Collaborator samples were shipped for TCRbeta analysis as frozen whole blood, isolated PBMCs, or DNA extracted from either sample type. Sequencing was done on a sample of peripheral blood. The chain is made from TRBV6-5 and TRBJ1-5; the D gene cannot be named for sure. The receptor's source is a human donor with active COVID-19. The donor label of this sample is uncertain. The CDR3 is CASSPGLQGGQPQHF. The nucleotide sequence is given as TGTGCCAGCAGTCCGGGTCTTCAAGGAGGTCAGCCCCAGCATTTT.